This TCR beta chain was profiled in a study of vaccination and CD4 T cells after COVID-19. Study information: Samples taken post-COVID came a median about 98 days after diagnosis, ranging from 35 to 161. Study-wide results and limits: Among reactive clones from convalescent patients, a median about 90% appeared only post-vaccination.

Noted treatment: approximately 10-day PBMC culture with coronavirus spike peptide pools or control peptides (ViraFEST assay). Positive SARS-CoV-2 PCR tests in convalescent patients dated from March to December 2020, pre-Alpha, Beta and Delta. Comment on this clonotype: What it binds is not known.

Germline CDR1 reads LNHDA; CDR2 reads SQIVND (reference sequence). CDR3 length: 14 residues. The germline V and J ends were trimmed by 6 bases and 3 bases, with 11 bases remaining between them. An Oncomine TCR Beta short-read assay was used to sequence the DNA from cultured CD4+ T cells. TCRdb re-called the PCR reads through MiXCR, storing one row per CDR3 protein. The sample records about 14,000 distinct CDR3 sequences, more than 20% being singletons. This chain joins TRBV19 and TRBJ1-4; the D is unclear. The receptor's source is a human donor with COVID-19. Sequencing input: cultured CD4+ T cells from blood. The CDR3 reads CASSYSSPNEKLFF. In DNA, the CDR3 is TGTGCCAGTAGCTACAGCAGTCCTAATGAAAAACTGTTTTTT.